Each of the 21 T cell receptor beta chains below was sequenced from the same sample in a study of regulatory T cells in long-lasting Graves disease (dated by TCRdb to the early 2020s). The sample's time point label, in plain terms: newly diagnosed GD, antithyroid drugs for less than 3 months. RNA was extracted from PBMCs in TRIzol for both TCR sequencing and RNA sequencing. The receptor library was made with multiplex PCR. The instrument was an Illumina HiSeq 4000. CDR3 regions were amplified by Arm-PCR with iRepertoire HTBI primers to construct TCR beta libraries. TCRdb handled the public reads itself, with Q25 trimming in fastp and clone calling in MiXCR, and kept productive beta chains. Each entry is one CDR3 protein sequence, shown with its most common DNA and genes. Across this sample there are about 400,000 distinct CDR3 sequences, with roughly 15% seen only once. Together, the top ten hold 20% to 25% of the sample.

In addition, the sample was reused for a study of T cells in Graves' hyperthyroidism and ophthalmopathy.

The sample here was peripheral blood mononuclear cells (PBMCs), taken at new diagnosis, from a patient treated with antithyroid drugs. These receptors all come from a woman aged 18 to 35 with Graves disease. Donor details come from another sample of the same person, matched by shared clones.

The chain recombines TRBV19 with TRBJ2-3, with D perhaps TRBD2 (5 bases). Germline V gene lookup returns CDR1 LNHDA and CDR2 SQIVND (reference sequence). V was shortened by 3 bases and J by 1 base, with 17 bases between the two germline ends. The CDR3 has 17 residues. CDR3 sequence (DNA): TGTGCCAGTAGTATTGGAGGAGGCCCGACTCGCACAGATACGCAGTATTTT. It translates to CASSIGGGPTRTDTQYF. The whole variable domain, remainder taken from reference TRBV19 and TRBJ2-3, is DGGITQSPKYLFRKEGQNVTLSCEQNLNHDAMYWYRQDPGQGLRLIYYSQIVNDFQKGDIAEGYSVSREKKESFPLTVTSAQKNPTAFYLCASSIGGGPTRTDTQYFGPGTRLTVL.

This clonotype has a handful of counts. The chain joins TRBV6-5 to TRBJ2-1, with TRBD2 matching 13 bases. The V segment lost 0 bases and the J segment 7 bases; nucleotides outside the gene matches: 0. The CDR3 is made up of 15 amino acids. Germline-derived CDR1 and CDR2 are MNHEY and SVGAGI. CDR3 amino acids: CASSYSTSGRNEQFF. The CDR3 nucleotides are TGTGCCAGCAGTTACTCGACTAGCGGGAGGAATGAGCAGTTCTTC.

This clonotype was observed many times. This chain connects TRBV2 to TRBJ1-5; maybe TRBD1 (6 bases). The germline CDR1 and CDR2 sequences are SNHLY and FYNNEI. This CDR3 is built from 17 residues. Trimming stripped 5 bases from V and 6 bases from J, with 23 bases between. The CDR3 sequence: CASSPSRIGGRGQPQHF. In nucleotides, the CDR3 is TGTGCCAGCAGTCCCTCGAGGATTGGGGGGCGAGGTCAGCCCCAGCATTTT.

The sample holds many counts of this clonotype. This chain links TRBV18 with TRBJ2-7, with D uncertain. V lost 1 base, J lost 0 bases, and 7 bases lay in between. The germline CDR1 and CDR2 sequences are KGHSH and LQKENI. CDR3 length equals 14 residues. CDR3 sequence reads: CASSPQQTSYEQYF. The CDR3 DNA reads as TGTGCCAGCTCACCACAACAGACCTCCTACGAGCAGTACTTC.

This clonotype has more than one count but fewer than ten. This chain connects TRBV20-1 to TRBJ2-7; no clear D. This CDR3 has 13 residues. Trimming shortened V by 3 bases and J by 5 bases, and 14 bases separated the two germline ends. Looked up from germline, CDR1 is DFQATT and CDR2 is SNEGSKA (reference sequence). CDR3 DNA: TGCAGTGCTAGGACCCGGTACAGCGACGAGCAGTACTTC. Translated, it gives CSARTRYSDEQYF.

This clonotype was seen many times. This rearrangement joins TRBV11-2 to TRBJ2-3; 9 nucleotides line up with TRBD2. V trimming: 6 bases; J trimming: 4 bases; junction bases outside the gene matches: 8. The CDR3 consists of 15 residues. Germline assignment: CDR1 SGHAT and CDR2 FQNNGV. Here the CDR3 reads CASRRAGGAADTQYF. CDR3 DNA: TGTGCCAGCAGACGAGCGGGAGGAGCGGCAGATACGCAGTATTTT.

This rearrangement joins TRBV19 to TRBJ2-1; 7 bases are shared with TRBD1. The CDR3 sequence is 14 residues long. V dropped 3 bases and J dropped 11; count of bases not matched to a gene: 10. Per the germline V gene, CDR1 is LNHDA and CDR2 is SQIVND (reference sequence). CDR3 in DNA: TGTGCCAGTAGTATGTGGGACAGTGTCCTCCAGCAGTTCTTC. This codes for CASSMWDSVLQQFF.

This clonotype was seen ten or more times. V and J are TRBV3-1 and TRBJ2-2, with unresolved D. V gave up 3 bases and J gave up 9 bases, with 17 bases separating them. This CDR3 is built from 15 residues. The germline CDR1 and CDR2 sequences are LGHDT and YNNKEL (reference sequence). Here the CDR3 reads CASSHSATSKRELFF. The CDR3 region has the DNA TGTGCCAGCAGCCATTCTGCCACCTCTAAGCGGGAGCTGTTTTTT.

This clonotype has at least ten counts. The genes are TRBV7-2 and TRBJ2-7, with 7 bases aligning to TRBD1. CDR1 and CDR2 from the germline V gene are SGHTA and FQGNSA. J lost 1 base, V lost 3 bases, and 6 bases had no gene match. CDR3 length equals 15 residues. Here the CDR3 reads CASSFSGTESYEQYF. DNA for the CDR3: TGTGCCAGCAGCTTCTCCGGGACAGAGTCCTACGAGCAGTACTTC.

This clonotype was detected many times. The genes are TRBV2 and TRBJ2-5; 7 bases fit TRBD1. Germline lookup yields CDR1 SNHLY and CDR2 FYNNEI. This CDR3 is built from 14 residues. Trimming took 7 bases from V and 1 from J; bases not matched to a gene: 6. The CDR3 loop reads CASITQGLQETQYF. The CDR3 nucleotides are TGTGCCAGCATTACACAGGGGCTCCAAGAGACCCAGTACTTC.

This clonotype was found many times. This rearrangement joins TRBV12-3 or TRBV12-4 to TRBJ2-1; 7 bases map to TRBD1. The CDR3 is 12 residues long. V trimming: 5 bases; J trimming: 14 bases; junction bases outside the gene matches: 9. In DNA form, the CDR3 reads TGTGCCAGCAGTCTAGGGGACAGTACGAAGTTCTTC. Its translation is CASSLGDSTKFF.

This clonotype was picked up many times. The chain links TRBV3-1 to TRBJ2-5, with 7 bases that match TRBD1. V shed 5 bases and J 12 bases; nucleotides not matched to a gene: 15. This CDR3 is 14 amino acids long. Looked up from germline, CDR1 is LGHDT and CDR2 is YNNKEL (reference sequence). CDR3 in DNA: TGTGCCAGCAGCAATGCCGGGACAGCCAAAAGAAAGTACTTC. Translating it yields CASSNAGTAKRKYF.

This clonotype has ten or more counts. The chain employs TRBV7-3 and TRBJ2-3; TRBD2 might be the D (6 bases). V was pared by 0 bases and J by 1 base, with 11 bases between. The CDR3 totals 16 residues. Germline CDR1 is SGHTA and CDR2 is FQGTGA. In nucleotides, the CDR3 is TGTGCCAGCAGCTTAACTGGCCCGGGAGGCACAGATACGCAGTATTTT. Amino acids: CASSLTGPGGTDTQYF.

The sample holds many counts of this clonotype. The CDR3 DNA is TGTGCCAGCAGTCAAGGGGTTTTCGGTTTGGAGACCCAGTACTTC. This gives the protein CASSQGVFGLETQYF. V and J are TRBV7-9 and TRBJ2-1, with D maybe TRBD1 (5 bases). The J call may not be correct, given that the DNA end is closer to TRBJ2-5. CDR3 size: 15 residues. Looked up from germline, CDR1 is SEHNR and CDR2 is FQNEAQ (reference sequence).

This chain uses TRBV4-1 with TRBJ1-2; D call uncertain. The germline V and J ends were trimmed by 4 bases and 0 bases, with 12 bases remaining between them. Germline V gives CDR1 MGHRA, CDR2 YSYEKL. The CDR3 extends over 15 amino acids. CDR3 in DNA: TGCGCCAGCAGCCTAGAACCGGCGGCTAACTATGGCTACACCTTC. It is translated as CASSLEPAANYGYTF.

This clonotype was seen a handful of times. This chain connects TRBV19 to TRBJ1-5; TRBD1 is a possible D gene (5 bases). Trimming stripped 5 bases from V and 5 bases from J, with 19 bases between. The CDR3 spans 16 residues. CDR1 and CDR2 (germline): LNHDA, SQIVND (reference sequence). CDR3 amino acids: CASSPRAARGDQPQHF. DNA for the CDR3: TGTGCCAGTAGTCCGCGGGCCGCCCGAGGGGATCAGCCCCAGCATTTT.

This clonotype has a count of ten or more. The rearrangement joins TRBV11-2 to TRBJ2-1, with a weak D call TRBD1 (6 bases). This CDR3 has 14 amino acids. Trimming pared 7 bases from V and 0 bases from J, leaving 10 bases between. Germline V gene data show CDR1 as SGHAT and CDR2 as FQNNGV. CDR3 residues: CASTLGGSYNEQFF. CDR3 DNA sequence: TGTGCCAGCACGTTAGGGGGCTCCTACAATGAGCAGTTCTTC.

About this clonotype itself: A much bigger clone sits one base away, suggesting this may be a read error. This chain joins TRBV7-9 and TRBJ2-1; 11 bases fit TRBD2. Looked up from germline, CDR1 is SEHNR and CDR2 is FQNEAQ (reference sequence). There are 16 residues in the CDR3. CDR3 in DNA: TGTGCCAGCAGCTCCTACGGGACTAGCGGTCACAATGATCAGTTCTTC. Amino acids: CASSSYGTSGHNDQFF.

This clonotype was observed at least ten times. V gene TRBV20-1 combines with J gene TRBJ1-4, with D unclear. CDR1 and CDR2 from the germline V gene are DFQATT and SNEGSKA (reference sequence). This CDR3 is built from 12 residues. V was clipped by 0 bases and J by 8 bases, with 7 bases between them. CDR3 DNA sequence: TGCAGTGCTAGAGATTCGCAGGAAAAACTGTTTTTT. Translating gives CSARDSQEKLFF.

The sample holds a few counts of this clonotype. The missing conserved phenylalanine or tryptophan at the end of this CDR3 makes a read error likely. For the CDR3, the DNA is TGTGCCAGCAGCTTGAGGGGGAACACTGAAGCTTTCCTT. Its translation: CASSLRGNTEAFL. The rearrangement joins TRBV7-2 to TRBJ1-1; possible D gene TRBD1, 5 bases. Deletions cut 3 bases from V and 1 base from J, with 6 bases between. The germline V gene has CDR1 SGHTA and CDR2 FQGNSA. The CDR3 totals 13 residues.

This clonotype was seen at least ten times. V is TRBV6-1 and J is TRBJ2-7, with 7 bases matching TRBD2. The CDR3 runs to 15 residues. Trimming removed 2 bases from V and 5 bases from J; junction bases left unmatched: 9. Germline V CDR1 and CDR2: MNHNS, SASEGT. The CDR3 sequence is CASSERRESDDEQYF. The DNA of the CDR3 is TGTGCCAGCAGTGAAAGGCGGGAGTCGGACGACGAGCAGTACTTC.